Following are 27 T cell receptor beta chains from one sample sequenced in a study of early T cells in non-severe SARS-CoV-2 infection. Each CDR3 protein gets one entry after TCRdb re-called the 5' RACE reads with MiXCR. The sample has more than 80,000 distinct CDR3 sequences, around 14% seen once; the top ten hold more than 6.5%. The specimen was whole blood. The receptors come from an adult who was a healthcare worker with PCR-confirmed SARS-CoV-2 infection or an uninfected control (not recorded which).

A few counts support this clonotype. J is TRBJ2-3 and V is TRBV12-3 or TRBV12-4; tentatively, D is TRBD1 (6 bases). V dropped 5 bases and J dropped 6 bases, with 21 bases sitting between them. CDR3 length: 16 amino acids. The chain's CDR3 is CASSPAGTPLSDTQYF. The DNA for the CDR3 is TGTGCCAGCAGTCCAGCCGGGACACCACTTTCGGATACGCAGTATTTT.

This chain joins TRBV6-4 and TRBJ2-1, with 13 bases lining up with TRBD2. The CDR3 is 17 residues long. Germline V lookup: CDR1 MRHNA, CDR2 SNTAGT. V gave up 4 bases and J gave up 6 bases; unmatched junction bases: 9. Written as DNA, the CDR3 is TGTGCCAGCAGTGCCCGGACTAGCGGGAGTAACCCCAATGAGCAGTTCTTC. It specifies CASSARTSGSNPNEQFF.

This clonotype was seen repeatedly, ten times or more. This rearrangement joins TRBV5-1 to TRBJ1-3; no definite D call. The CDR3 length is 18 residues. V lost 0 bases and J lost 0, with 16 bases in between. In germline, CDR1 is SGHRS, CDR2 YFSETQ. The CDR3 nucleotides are TGCGCCAGCAGCTTGGCGTTGGGAATAGAGAACTCTGGAAACACCATATATTTT. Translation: CASSLALGIENSGNTIYF.

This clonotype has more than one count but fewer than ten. CDR3: CASSLGRRLAGDAPKVSEVTEFF. The CDR3 nucleotides read TGTGCCAGCAGCTTAGGAAGGAGACTAGCGGGAGATGCCCCCAAAGTCTCCGAAGTCACGGAGTTCTTC. The chain employs TRBV11-2 and TRBJ2-1, with TRBD2 matching over 12 bases. The J segment lost 14 bases and the V segment lost 1 base, leaving 33 bases of the junction unmatched. The CDR3 runs to 23 residues. Germline CDR1 SGHAT, CDR2 FQNNGV.

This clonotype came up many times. The CDR3 is CASSRSSAEAFF. CDR3 in DNA: TGTGCCAGCAGCCGATCATCAGCTGAAGCTTTCTTT. The rearrangement joins TRBV7-6 to TRBJ1-1; D call uncertain. The CDR3 contains 12 residues. V dropped 5 bases and J dropped 6 bases, with 10 bases sitting between them. Looked up from germline, CDR1 is SGHVS and CDR2 is FNYEAQ. The complete variable domain, with remaining parts taken from reference TRBV7-6 and TRBJ1-1, reads GAGVSQSPRYKVTKRGQDVALRCDPISGHVSLYWYRQALGQGPEFLTYFNYEAQQDKSGLPNDRFSAERPEGSISTLTIQRTEQRDSAMYRCASSRSSAEAFFGQGTRLTVV.

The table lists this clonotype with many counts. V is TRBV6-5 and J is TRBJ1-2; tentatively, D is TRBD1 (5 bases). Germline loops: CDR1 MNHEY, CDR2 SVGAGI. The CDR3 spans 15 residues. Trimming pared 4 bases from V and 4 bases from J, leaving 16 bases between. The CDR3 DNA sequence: TGTGCCAGCAGTTCCGAAAGTCGGGGGAGCTATGGCTACACCTTC. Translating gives CASSSESRGSYGYTF.

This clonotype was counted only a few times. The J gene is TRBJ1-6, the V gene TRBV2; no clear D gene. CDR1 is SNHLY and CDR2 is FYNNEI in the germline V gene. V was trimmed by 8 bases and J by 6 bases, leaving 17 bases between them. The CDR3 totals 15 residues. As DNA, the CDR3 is TGTGCCAGCTCAGGACGGCCCCTATCTAATTCACCCCTCCACTTT. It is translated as CASSGRPLSNSPLHF.

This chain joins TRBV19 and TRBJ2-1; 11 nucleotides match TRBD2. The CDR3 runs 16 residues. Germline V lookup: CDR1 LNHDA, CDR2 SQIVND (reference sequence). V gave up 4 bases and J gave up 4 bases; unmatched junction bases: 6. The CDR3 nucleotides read TGTGCCAGTAGTAAGTTTAGCGGGAGGGCGTACAATGAGCAGTTCTTC. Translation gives CASSKFSGRAYNEQFF.

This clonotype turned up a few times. The CDR3 sequence: CASSLNRAAKNIQYF. The CDR3 DNA is TGTGCCAGCAGCTTGAACAGAGCTGCCAAAAACATTCAGTACTTC. J is TRBJ2-4 and V is TRBV11-2; D gene ambiguous. This CDR3 region has 15 residues. Germline CDR1 SGHAT, CDR2 FQNNGV. The V end lost 3 bases, the J end lost 1 base, and 10 bases lay between the germline ends.

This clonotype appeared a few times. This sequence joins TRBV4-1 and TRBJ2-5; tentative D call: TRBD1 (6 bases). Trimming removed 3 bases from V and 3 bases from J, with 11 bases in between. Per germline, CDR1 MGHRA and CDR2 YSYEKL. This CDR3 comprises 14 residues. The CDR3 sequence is CASSHRTAEETQYF. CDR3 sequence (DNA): TGCGCCAGCAGCCATAGGACAGCCGAAGAGACCCAGTACTTC.

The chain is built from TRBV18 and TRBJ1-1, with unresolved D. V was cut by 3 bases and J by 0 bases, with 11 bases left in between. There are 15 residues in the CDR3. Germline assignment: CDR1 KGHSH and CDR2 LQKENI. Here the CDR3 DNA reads TGTGCCAGCTCACCCTTCGTCGGGGTGAACACTGAAGCTTTCTTT. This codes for CASSPFVGVNTEAFF.

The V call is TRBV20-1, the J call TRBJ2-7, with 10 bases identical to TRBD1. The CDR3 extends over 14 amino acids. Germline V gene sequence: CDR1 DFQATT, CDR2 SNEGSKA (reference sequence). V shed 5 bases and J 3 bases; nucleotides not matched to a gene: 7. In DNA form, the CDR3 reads TGCAGTGCTCCCCAGGGACAGGGGTACTACGAGCAGTACTTC. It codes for CSAPQGQGYYEQYF.

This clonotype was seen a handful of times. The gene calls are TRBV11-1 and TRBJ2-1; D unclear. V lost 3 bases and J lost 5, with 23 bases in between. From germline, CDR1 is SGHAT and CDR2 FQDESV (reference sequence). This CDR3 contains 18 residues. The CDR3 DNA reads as TGTGCCAGCAGCTTCCGCCTTCCCCGAACTGGGGTGGACAATGAGCAGTTCTTC. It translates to CASSFRLPRTGVDNEQFF.

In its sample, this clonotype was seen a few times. The CDR3 protein is CSVEFAGGNQPQHF. The CDR3 DNA reads as TGCAGCGTTGAATTTGCAGGGGGAAATCAGCCCCAGCATTTT. The V call is TRBV29-1, the J call TRBJ1-5; 7 positions agree with TRBD1. Unmatched junction bases numbered 5, after V lost 2 bases and J lost 4 bases. This CDR3 has 14 residues. Germline CDR1 reads SQVTM; CDR2 reads ANQGSEA.

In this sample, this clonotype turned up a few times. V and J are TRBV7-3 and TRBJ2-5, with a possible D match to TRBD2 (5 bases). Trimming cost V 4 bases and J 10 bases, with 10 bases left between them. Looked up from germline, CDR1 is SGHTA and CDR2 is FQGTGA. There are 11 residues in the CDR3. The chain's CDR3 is CASSSPRDQYF. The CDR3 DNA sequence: TGTGCCAGCAGCTCTCCGAGGGACCAGTACTTC.

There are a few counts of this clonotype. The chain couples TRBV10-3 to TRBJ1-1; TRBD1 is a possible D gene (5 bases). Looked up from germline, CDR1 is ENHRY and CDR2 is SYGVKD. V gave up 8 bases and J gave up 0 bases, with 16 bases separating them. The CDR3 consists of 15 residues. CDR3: CAISGLAGVNTEAFF. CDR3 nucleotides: TGTGCCATCTCTGGTCTCGCGGGGGTGAACACTGAAGCTTTCTTT.

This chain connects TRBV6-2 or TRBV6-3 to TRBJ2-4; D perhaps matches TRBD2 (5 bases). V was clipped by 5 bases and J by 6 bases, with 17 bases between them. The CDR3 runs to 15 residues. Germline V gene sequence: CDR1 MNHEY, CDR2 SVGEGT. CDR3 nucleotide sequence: TGTGCCAGCAGTCCCGGGATTCTCAAGGCAAACATTCAGTACTTC. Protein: CASSPGILKANIQYF.

This chain's CDR3 is CASSLLVGGRGYEQYF. CDR3 coding DNA: TGTGCCAGCAGCTTGTTGGTCGGAGGACGCGGGTACGAGCAGTACTTC. This rearrangement joins TRBV5-6 to TRBJ2-7, with D tentatively TRBD2 (5 bases). CDR1 and CDR2 (germline): SGHDT, YYEEEE. Trimming took 1 base from V and 4 from J, leaving 18 bases between them. The CDR3 has 16 residues.

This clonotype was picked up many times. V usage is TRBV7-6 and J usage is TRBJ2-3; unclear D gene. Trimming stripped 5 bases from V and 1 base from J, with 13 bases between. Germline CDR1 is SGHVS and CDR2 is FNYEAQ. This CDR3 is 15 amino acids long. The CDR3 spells CASSLQVRGTDTQYF. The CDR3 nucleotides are TGTGCCAGCAGCCTCCAGGTTCGGGGCACAGATACGCAGTATTTT.

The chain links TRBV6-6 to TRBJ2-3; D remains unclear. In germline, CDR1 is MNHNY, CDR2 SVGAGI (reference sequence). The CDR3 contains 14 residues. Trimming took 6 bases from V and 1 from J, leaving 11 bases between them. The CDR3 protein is CASRTATGTDTQYF. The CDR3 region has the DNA TGTGCCAGCAGAACGGCCACCGGCACAGATACGCAGTATTTT.

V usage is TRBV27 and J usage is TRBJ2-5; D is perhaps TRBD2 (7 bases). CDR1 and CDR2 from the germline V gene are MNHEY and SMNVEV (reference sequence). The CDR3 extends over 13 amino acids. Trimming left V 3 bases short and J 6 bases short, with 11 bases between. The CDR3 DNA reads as TGTGCCAGCAGTTTGCGGGGGCCGAAGACCCAGTACTTC. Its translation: CASSLRGPKTQYF.

CDR3 protein: CASSEGGAGTMRQFF. The CDR3 DNA reads as TGTGCCAGCAGTGAGGGAGGAGCAGGTACAATGAGACAGTTCTTC. The V call is TRBV6-4, the J call TRBJ2-1; D may be TRBD2 (6 bases). V was cut by 3 bases and J by 13 bases, with 22 bases left in between. The CDR3 loop spans 15 amino acids. The germline CDR1 and CDR2 sequences are MRHNA and SNTAGT.

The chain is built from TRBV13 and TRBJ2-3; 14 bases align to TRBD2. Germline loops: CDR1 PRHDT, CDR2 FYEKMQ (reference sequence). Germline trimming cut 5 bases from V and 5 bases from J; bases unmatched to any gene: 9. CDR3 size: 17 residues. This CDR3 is CASSLLTSGRVIDTQYF. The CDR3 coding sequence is TGTGCCAGCAGCCTATTGACTAGCGGGAGGGTTATAGATACGCAGTATTTT.

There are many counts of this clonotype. The DNA of the CDR3 is TGTGCCAGCAGCCTACAGGGGAAAGGCGAGCAGTACTTC. It yields the protein CASSLQGKGEQYF. This chain links TRBV5-5 with TRBJ2-7, with 7 bases lining up with TRBD1. The CDR3 has 13 amino acids. The V gene end was trimmed by 4 bases and the J gene end by 6 bases; junction bases not matched to a gene: 7. Germline V lookup: CDR1 SGHKS, CDR2 YYEKEE (reference sequence).

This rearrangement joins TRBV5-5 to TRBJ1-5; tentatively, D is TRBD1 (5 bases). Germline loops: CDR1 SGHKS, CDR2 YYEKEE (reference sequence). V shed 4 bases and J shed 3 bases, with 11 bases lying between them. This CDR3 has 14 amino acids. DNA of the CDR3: TGTGCCAGCAGCCCTGGGACGCACAATCAGCCCCAGCATTTT. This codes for CASSPGTHNQPQHF.

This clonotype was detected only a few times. This CDR3 is CASIKGQETQYF. Here the CDR3 DNA reads TGTGCCAGCATCAAAGGCCAAGAGACCCAGTACTTC. V usage is TRBV27 and J usage is TRBJ2-5; no clear D. CDR3 length: 12 residues. Germline CDR1 reads MNHEY; CDR2 reads SMNVEV (reference sequence). V shed 7 bases and J shed 1 base, with 7 bases lying between them.

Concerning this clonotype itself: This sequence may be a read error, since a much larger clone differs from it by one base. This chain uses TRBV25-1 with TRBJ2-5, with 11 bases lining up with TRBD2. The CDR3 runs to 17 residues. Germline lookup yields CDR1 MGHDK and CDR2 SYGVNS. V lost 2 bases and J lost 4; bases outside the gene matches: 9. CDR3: CASSEHEGSGRGETQYF. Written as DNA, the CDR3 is TGTGCCAGCAGTGAACACGAGGGTAGCGGGAGGGGAGAGACCCAGTACTTC.